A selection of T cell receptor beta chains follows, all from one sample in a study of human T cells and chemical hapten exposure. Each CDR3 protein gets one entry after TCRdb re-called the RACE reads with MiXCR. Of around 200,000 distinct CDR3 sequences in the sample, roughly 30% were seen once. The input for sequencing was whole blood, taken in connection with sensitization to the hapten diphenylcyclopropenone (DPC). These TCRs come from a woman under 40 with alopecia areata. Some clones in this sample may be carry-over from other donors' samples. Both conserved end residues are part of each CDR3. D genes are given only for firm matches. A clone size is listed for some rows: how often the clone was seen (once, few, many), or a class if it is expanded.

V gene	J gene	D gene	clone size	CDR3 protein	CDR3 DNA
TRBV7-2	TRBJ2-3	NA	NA	CTSSLDRAGAQNTQYF	TGTACCAGCAGCTTAGATCGGGCAGGAGCCCAGAATACGCAGTATTTT
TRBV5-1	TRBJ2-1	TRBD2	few	CASSLAAIGRAIVDEQFF	TGCGCCAGCAGCTTGGCCGCTATCGGGAGGGCCATTGTTGATGAGCAGTTCTTC
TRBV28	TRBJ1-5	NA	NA	CASRAGAPSGQPQHF	TGTGCCAGCAGGGCCGGGGCACCTTCAGGCCAGCCCCAGCATTTT
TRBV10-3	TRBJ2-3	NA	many	CAISERTDTQYF	TGTGCCATCAGTGAGCGCACAGATACGCAGTATTTT
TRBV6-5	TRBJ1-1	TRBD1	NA	CASRALGQAMNTEAFF	TGTGCCAGCAGGGCCCTGGGACAGGCAATGAACACTGAAGCTTTCTTT
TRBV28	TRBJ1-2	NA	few	CATAGGVDYGYTF	TGTGCCACCGCGGGCGGGGTGGACTATGGCTACACCTTC
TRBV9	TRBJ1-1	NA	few	CASSPQTGNTEAFF	TGTGCCAGCAGCCCGCAGACAGGGAACACTGAAGCTTTCTTT
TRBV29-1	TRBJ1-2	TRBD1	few	CSVGDRVSKGYTF	TGCAGCGTCGGGGACAGGGTATCTAAGGGCTACACCTTC
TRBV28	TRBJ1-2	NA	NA	CASSLSTVAYGYTF	TGTGCCAGCAGTTTATCCACGGTTGCCTATGGCTACACCTTC
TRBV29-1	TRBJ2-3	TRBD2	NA	CSVALLAYSTDTQYF	TGCAGCGTTGCCTTACTAGCGTATAGCACAGATACGCAGTATTTT
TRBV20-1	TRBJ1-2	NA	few	CSAPEGYTF	TGCAGTGCTCCGGAGGGCTACACCTTC
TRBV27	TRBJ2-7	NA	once	CASSFGGASSYEQYF	TGTGCCAGCAGTTTTGGGGGGGCGAGCTCCTACGAGCAGTACTTC
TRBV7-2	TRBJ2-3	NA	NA	CASREGTDTQYF	TGTGCCAGCAGGGAGGGAACAGATACGCAGTATTTT
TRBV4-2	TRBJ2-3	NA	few	CASSQVASDTQYF	TGTGCCAGCAGCCAAGTCGCGTCAGATACGCAGTATTTT
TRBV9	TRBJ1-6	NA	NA	CASSVASRTRLDSPLHF	TGTGCCAGCAGCGTAGCTTCAAGGACGAGGTTAGATTCACCCCTCCACTTT
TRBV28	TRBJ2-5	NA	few	CASSSAGDPSQETQYF	TGTGCCAGCAGTTCGGCAGGGGACCCGAGCCAAGAGACCCAGTACTTC
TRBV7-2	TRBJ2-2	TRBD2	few	CASSRRTSGGAAGELFF	TGTGCCAGCAGCCGACGGACTAGCGGGGGGGCCGCCGGGGAGCTGTTTTTT
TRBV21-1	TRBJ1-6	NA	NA	CASSLQVRNSPLHF	TGTGCCAGCAGTTTGCAGGTTAGGAATTCACCCCTCCACTTT
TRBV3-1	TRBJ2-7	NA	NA	CASSQGGRDYEQYF	TGTGCCAGCAGCCAAGGTGGACGAGACTACGAGCAGTACTTC
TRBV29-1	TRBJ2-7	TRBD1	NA	CSVPGTGPYEQYF	TGCAGCGTGCCCGGGACAGGGCCCTACGAGCAGTACTTC
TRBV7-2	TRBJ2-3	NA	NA	CASSLAFSTDTQYF	TGTGCCAGCAGCTTAGCTTTTAGCACAGATACGCAGTATTTT
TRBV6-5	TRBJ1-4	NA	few	CASRDRGEKLFF	TGTGCCAGCAGGGACAGAGGTGAAAAACTGTTTTTT
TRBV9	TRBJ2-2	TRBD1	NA	CASSVGDRATGELFF	TGTGCCAGCAGCGTAGGGGACAGGGCCACCGGGGAGCTGTTTTTT
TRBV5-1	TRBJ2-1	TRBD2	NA	CATSTSGAYNEQFF	TGCGCCACCTCGACTAGCGGGGCCTACAATGAGCAGTTCTTC
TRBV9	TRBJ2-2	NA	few	CASSYWGTGELFF	TGTGCCAGCAGTTACTGGGGCACCGGGGAGCTGTTTTTT
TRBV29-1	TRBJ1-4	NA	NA	CSVGEPNEKLFF	TGCAGCGTTGGGGAGCCTAATGAAAAACTGTTTTTT
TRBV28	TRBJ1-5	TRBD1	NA	CASSETGQGAIGQPQHF	TGTGCCAGCAGCGAGACGGGACAGGGGGCAATAGGTCAGCCCCAGCATTTT
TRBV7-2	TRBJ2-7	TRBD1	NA	CASSSFPGQGTYEQYF	TGTGCCAGCAGCTCGTTTCCTGGACAGGGGACCTACGAGCAGTACTTC
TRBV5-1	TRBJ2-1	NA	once	CASRVEGQNNEQFF	TGCGCCAGCAGAGTGGAGGGTCAGAACAATGAGCAGTTCTTC
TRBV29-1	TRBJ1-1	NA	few	CSVKTGSAEAFF	TGCAGCGTCAAAACAGGGTCCGCTGAAGCTTTCTTT